These 21 T cell receptor beta chains were sequenced from one sample in a study of T cell responses to AZD1222 COVID-19 vaccine. Data came from immunoSEQ multiplex PCR; TCRdb stores just in-frame clones and leaves some out. The profile shows roughly 100,000 clones, 80% to 90% of them singletons. This sample comprised peripheral blood, obtained on day 0 of AZD1222 vaccination. These receptors originate from an adult in good health.

This rearrangement joins TRBV7-2 to TRBJ1-3; D is uncertain. The CDR3 contains 15 residues. Germline V gene data show CDR1 as SGHTA and CDR2 as FQGNSA. V lost 2 bases, J lost 0 bases, and 8 bases lay in between. Here the CDR3 DNA reads TGTGCCAGCAGCTTAAGCGTCGCCTCTGGAAACACCATATATTTT. Its protein product is CASSLSVASGNTIYF.

The genes are TRBV20-1 and TRBJ2-5; no firm D call. There are 14 residues in the CDR3. Germline CDR1 and CDR2: DFQATT and SNEGSKA (reference sequence). V shed 3 bases and J shed 5 bases, with 16 bases lying between them. CDR3 DNA sequence: TGCAGTGCTAGTGACCCGAGTGAGACGGAGACCCAGTACTTC. Protein product: CSASDPSETETQYF.

The chain combines TRBV5-1 with TRBJ2-7, with 7 bases fitting TRBD2. V was pared by 0 bases and J by 4 bases, with 16 bases of the junction left unmatched. This CDR3 comprises 18 residues. CDR1 is SGHRS and CDR2 is YFSETQ in the germline V gene. CDR3 amino acids: CASSLATSSGTMKYEQYF. Written as DNA, the CDR3 is TGCGCCAGCAGCTTGGCCACGTCTAGCGGTACGATGAAGTACGAGCAGTACTTC.

The J gene is TRBJ2-2, the V gene TRBV21-1. TRBV21-1 is a pseudogene segment. The CDR3 totals 14 residues. The CDR3 DNA follows: TGTGCCAACCGGGACGGGAAAAACACCGGGGAGCTGTTTTTT. Protein product: CANRDGKNTGELFF.

The V gene is TRBV18, the J gene TRBJ1-1; D unresolved. V shed 5 bases and J shed 1 base, with 17 bases lying between them. This CDR3 has 16 residues. Per the germline V gene, CDR1 is KGHSH and CDR2 is LQKENI. The CDR3 nucleotides read TGTGCCAGCTCAAAAGGAGTGACTGGCAGGAACACTGAAGCTTTCTTT. This sequence encodes CASSKGVTGRNTEAFF.

In DNA, the CDR3 is TGTGCCAGTAGTATGTCTGTTGCAGGGGTCTATGGCTACACCTTC. As protein: CASSMSVAGVYGYTF. The chain links TRBV19 to TRBJ1-2; a possible D gene is TRBD1 (6 bases). Germline CDR1 reads LNHDA; CDR2 reads SQIVND (reference sequence). V was clipped by 3 bases and J by 4 bases, with 15 bases between them. CDR3 size: 15 residues. Together with reference TRBV19 and TRBJ1-2, the CDR3 gives the full variable domain: DGGITQSPKYLFRKEGQNVTLSCEQNLNHDAMYWYRQDPGQGLRLIYYSQIVNDFQKGDIAEGYSVSREKKESFPLTVTSAQKNPTAFYLCASSMSVAGVYGYTFGSGTRLTVV.

This chain links TRBV27 with TRBJ2-6; D gene ambiguous. The CDR3 length is 16 residues. V was trimmed by 6 bases and J by 0 bases, leaving 12 bases between them. The germline gives CDR1 MNHEY, CDR2 SMNVEV (reference sequence). DNA of the CDR3: TGTGCCAGCAGCCCCCGGGTGAGCTCTGGGGCCAACGTCCTGACTTTC. This gives the protein CASSPRVSSGANVLTF.

The chain employs TRBV19 and TRBJ2-3; TRBD1 agrees at 10 bases. V lost 4 bases and J lost 0; bases outside the gene matches: 4. From germline, CDR1 is LNHDA and CDR2 SQIVND (reference sequence). The CDR3 consists of 16 residues. CDR3 protein: CASSKRTGGSTDTQYF. The CDR3 DNA follows: TGTGCCAGTAGTAAGAGGACAGGGGGTAGCACAGATACGCAGTATTTT.

The V gene is TRBV7-2, the J gene TRBJ2-3; D may be TRBD1 (5 bases). This CDR3 spans 14 amino acids. Germline lookup yields CDR1 SGHTA and CDR2 FQGNSA. V shed 3 bases and J shed 2 bases, with 9 bases lying between them. The chain's CDR3 is CASSFRQSTDTQYF. CDR3 coding DNA: TGTGCCAGCAGCTTCCGACAGTCCACAGATACGCAGTATTTT.

The CDR3 sequence: CASSPNNEQFF. The DNA of the CDR3 is TGCGCCAGCAGCCCCAACAATGAGCAGTTCTTC. The chain recombines TRBV5-1 with TRBJ2-1, with D hard to call. The V gene lost 4 bases and the J gene lost 5 bases, with 4 bases spanning the gap. CDR1 and CDR2 (germline): SGHRS, YFSETQ. The CDR3 loop spans 11 amino acids.

This clone occurred once. The V gene is TRBV7-2, the J gene TRBJ2-7; D ambiguous. CDR1 SGHTA and CDR2 FQGNSA come from the germline V gene. The CDR3 length is 10 residues. The V and J ends lost 8 bases and 4 bases respectively, with 6 bases between them. CDR3 protein: CASREYEQYF. As DNA, the CDR3 is TGTGCCAGCCGTGAGTACGAGCAGTACTTC. Combining the CDR3 with reference TRBV7-2 and TRBJ2-7 gives the whole variable domain GAGVSQSPSNKVTEKGKDVELRCDPISGHTALYWYRQSLGQGLEFLIYFQGNSAPDKSGLPSDRFSAERTGGSVSTLTIQRTQQEDSAVYLCASREYEQYFGPGTRLTVT.

The chain recombines TRBV5-1 with TRBJ2-7; TRBD1 agrees at 7 bases. The CDR3 consists of 15 residues. Unmatched junction bases numbered 9, after V lost 5 bases and J lost 1 base. CDR1 is SGHRS, CDR2 YFSETQ, per germline. The CDR3 region has the DNA TGCGCCAGCAGTTTGACGTGGGACAGATCCTACGAGCAGTACTTC. Amino acids: CASSLTWDRSYEQYF.

A few counts support this clone. The gene calls are TRBV5-1 and TRBJ1-2, with 7 bases lining up with TRBD1. V was clipped by 0 bases and J by 8 bases; unmatched bases: 10. The germline gives CDR1 SGHRS, CDR2 YFSETQ. This CDR3 spans 15 amino acids. CDR3 nucleotide sequence: TGCGCCAGCAGCTTGGTAGAGGGGGCAACGGAAGGCTACACCTTC. It codes for CASSLVEGATEGYTF.

This chain's CDR3 is CARSLEPGFAYEQYF. The CDR3, as DNA: TGTGCCAGAAGCTTGGAACCAGGGTTCGCCTACGAGCAGTACTTC. The J gene is TRBJ2-7, the V gene TRBV5-3; D possibly corresponds to TRBD1 (5 bases). TRBV5-3 is labeled an ORF, and its function is uncertain. Deletions cut 0 bases from V and 2 bases from J, with 12 bases between. The CDR3 extends over 15 amino acids.

The chain combines TRBV11-2 with TRBJ2-7, with 7 bases that match TRBD2. With V trimmed by 5 bases and J by 5 bases, 18 bases remained unmatched. The germline V gene has CDR1 SGHAT and CDR2 FQNNGV. The CDR3 is 17 residues long. The CDR3, as DNA: TGTGCCAGCAGCACATATCAGGGTTTGGGGGGGACCGACGAGCAGTACTTC. Residues: CASSTYQGLGGTDEQYF.

V and J are TRBV5-1 and TRBJ1-6, with D unclear. Trimming removed 0 bases from V and 3 bases from J, with 7 bases in between. Germline assignment: CDR1 SGHRS and CDR2 YFSETQ. The CDR3 runs 15 residues. DNA of the CDR3: TGCGCCAGCAGCTTGGAGGCAGACTATAATTCACCCCTCCACTTT. It codes for CASSLEADYNSPLHF.

The genes are TRBV10-2 and TRBJ2-3; TRBD2 matches at 7 bases. Germline lookup yields CDR1 WSHSY and CDR2 SAAADI. The V gene end was trimmed by 6 bases and the J gene end by 0 bases; junction bases not matched to a gene: 15. The CDR3 totals 18 residues. CDR3 residues: CASRPPGGGLSSTDTQYF. In DNA, the CDR3 is TGCGCCAGCAGGCCGCCTGGCGGGGGACTCTCTAGCACAGATACGCAGTATTTT.

The genes are TRBV5-1 and TRBJ2-1, with D hard to call. The CDR3 runs to 14 residues. Germline loops: CDR1 SGHRS, CDR2 YFSETQ. V dropped 0 bases and J dropped 4 bases, with 8 bases sitting between them. As DNA, the CDR3 is TGCGCCAGCAGCTTGGTGCAGAGTTACAATGAGCAGTTCTTC. Translation: CASSLVQSYNEQFF.

This chain uses TRBV7-8 with TRBJ1-1; TRBD1 might be the D (5 bases). The CDR3 runs 18 residues. Between the trimmed V and J ends, which lost 1 base and 2 bases, there was a span of 20 bases. Germline V gene lookup returns CDR1 SGHVS and CDR2 FQNEAQ. The CDR3, as DNA: TGTGCCAGCAGCTTAGGGTGGATGCGGGGCGATTCAAACACTGAAGCTTTCTTT. Encoded protein: CASSLGWMRGDSNTEAFF.

Comment on this clone: Distinct nucleotide sequences in the sample also encode this CDR3. V gene TRBV19 combines with J gene TRBJ1-5, with no clear D. From germline, CDR1 is LNHDA and CDR2 SQIVND (reference sequence). The CDR3 covers 14 residues. V dropped 3 bases and J dropped 1 base, with 7 bases sitting between them. CDR3 amino acids: CASSIRGSNQPQHF. The CDR3 DNA sequence: TGTGCCAGTAGTATTCGAGGGAGCAATCAGCCCCAGCATTTT.

The chain couples TRBV19 to TRBJ2-3, with 9 bases aligning to TRBD1. CDR3 size: 15 residues. The J segment lost 4 bases and the V segment lost 5 bases, leaving 7 bases of the junction unmatched. CDR1 is LNHDA, CDR2 SQIVND, per germline (reference sequence). The CDR3 reads CASSLPGQGADTQYF. The CDR3 DNA is TGTGCCAGTAGTCTCCCGGGACAGGGCGCAGATACGCAGTATTTT.